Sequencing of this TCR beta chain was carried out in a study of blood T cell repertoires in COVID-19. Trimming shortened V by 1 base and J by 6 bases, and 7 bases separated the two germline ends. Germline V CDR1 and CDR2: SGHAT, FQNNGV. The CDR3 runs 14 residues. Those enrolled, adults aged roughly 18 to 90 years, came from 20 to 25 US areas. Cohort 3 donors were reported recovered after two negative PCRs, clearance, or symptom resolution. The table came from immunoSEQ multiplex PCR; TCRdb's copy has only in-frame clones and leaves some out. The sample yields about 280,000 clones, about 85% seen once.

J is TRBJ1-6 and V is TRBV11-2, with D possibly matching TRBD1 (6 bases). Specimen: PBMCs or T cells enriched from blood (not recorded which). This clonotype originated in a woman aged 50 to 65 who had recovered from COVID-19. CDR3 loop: CASSLGQVNSPLHF. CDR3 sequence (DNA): TGTGCCAGCAGCTTAGGACAGGTTAATTCACCCCTCCACTTT.